The sequence of this T cell receptor (beta chain) was determined in a study of blood T cell repertoires in COVID-19. Whole-study context: The study drew acute and convalescent COVID-19 samples from the United States, Italy and Spain.

Germline V gene lookup returns CDR1 MNHEY and CDR2 SMNVEV (reference sequence). This CDR3 contains 13 residues. With 6 bases removed from V and 10 bases from J, the gap between germline ends came to 15 bases. TCRdb keeps only in-frame clones here, not all; method: immunoSEQ multiplex PCR. The sample holds about 190,000 clones, around 90% seen once. The sequenced material came from peripheral blood. The chain joins TRBV27 to TRBJ1-4; D unresolved. The receptor was isolated from a man aged 50 or older with acute or convalescent COVID-19. The CDR3 loop is CASSFLGFRKLFF. The DNA of the CDR3 is TGTGCCAGCAGCTTCCTGGGCTTTAGAAAACTGTTTTTT.